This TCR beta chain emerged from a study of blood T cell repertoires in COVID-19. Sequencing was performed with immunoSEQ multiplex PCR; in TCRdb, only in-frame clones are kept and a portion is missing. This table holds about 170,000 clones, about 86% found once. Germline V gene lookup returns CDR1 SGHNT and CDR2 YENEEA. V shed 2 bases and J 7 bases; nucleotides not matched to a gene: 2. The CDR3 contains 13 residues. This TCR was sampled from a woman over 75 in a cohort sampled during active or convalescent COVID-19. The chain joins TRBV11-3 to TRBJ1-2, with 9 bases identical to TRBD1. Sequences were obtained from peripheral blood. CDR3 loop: CASSLMDRGGYTF. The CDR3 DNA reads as TGTGCCAGCAGCTTAATGGACAGGGGTGGCTACACCTTC.